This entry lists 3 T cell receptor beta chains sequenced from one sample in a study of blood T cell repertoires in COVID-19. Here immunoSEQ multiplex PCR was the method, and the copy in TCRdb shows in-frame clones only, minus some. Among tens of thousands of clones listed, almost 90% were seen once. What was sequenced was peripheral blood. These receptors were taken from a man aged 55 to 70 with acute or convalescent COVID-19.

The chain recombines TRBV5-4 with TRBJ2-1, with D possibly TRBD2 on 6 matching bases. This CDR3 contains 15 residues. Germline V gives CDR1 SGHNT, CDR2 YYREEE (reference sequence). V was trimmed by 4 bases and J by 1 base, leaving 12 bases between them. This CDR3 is CASSTASASYNEQFF. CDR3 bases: TGTGCCAGCAGCACGGCTAGCGCTTCCTACAATGAGCAGTTCTTC.

The CDR3 region has the DNA TGTGCCAGCAGTCTTCGCGCAAGACAGATTAATTCACCCCTCCACTTT. Translating gives CASSLRARQINSPLHF. This chain uses TRBV27 with TRBJ1-6, with a weak D call TRBD1 (5 bases). The CDR3 is 16 amino acids. Trimming cost V 5 bases and J 6 bases, with 17 bases left between them. Germline V gene sequence: CDR1 MNHEY, CDR2 SMNVEV (reference sequence).

The CDR3 nucleotides are TGTGCCAGCAGCCCGGGACTAGTTAATACCTACGAGCAGTACTTC. Protein product: CASSPGLVNTYEQYF. The rearrangement joins TRBV14 to TRBJ2-7; 8 bases align to TRBD2. The CDR3 runs to 15 residues. J lost 2 bases, V lost 4 bases, and 7 bases had no gene match. Germline CDR1 SGHDN, CDR2 FVKESK.